Below, 21 T cell receptor beta chains from the same sample are listed, as sequenced in a study of technical replicates of blood from several donors (dated by TCRdb to 2017 to 2019). Receptors were amplified or captured by the immunoSEQ multiplex PCR assay. Imported from immuneACCESS, the table was reduced by TCRdb to in-frame sequences with V and J called. These copies leave out some clones; in studies compared against another copy, an unresolved V gene accounts for under half, and the cause of the remainder is not known. This sample gives roughly 80,000 clones in total; roughly 94% of them show up just once. The biggest ten clones account for 0.3% to 0.45% of the sample. Sequencing used T cells isolated from PBMCs. Receptors were obtained from a human donor in good health.

The rearrangement uses TRBV9 and TRBJ1-1, with a weak D call TRBD1 (6 bases). V lost 0 bases, J lost 7 bases, and 19 bases lay in between. CDR3 length: 16 residues. Per germline, CDR1 SGDLS and CDR2 YYNGEE. In DNA form, the CDR3 reads TGTGCCAGCAGCGTAGATTGGGGGGGCGGTGTCGGTGAAGCTTTCTTT. Translated: CASSVDWGGGVGEAFF.

The chain joins TRBV7-2 to TRBJ2-6; maybe TRBD1 (6 bases). V gave up 3 bases and J gave up 4 bases, with 7 bases separating them. The CDR3 has 14 residues. Germline V gene sequence: CDR1 SGHTA, CDR2 FQGNSA. Written as DNA, the CDR3 is TGTGCCAGCAGCTTGGGGGCAGGGGCCAACGTCCTGACTTTC. Protein sequence: CASSLGAGANVLTF.

The V gene is TRBV6-5, the J gene TRBJ1-4, with D perhaps matching TRBD1 (6 bases). CDR3 size: 15 residues. Per germline, CDR1 MNHEY and CDR2 SVGAGI. The V and J ends lost 5 bases and 6 bases respectively, with 16 bases between them. CDR3 region: CASSNGQNPYEKLFF. The CDR3 DNA reads as TGTGCCAGCAGTAACGGACAGAACCCATATGAAAAACTGTTTTTT.

The V gene is TRBV6-6, the J gene TRBJ1-5; tentatively, D is TRBD1 (5 bases). This CDR3 comprises 14 residues. V gave up 7 bases and J gave up 6 bases, with 16 bases separating them. Germline lookup yields CDR1 MNHNY and CDR2 SVGAGI (reference sequence). This CDR3 is CASTQGGARQPQHF. CDR3 bases: TGTGCCAGCACCCAAGGAGGGGCCCGTCAGCCCCAGCATTTT.

V and J are TRBV9 and TRBJ2-7; 7 bases are shared with TRBD2. Trimming took 4 bases from V and 5 from J; bases not matched to a gene: 9. Germline V gives CDR1 SGDLS, CDR2 YYNGEE. The length of the CDR3 is 14 residues. CDR3 protein: CASSTGLVPHEQYF. The CDR3 nucleotides are TGTGCCAGCAGCACAGGACTAGTTCCCCACGAGCAGTACTTC.

The gene calls are TRBV2 and TRBJ2-3, with D hard to call. The CDR3 runs 10 residues. Trimming took off 7 bases at V and 5 bases at J, with 4 bases between the two ends. Germline V gene lookup returns CDR1 SNHLY and CDR2 FYNNEI. The CDR3: CASMRDTQYF. In DNA, the CDR3 is TGTGCCAGCATGCGAGATACGCAGTATTTT.

This CDR3 is CASSPDWSSYNEQFF. The CDR3 coding sequence is TGTGCCAGCAGCCCTGACTGGAGCTCCTACAATGAGCAGTTCTTC. V gene TRBV5-5 combines with J gene TRBJ2-1; D unclear. The V and J ends lost 4 bases and 0 bases respectively, with 11 bases between them. The CDR3 has 15 amino acids. Germline lookup yields CDR1 SGHKS and CDR2 YYEKEE (reference sequence).

This clone was counted a single time. The chain recombines TRBV7-2 with TRBJ2-7, with a possible D match to TRBD2 (6 bases). Trimming shortened V by 3 bases and J by 1 base, and 7 bases separated the two germline ends. CDR3 size: 13 residues. Germline values: CDR1 SGHTA, CDR2 FQGNSA. CDR3 nucleotide sequence: TGTGCCAGCAGCTTGGCGGGGTCCTACGAGCAGTACTTC. It is translated as CASSLAGSYEQYF.

The chain joins TRBV7-3 to TRBJ2-3, with a tentative D call TRBD2 (5 bases). V shed 3 bases and J shed 5 bases, with 15 bases lying between them. CDR3 size: 15 residues. The germline gives CDR1 SGHTA, CDR2 FQGTGA. This CDR3 reads CASSFSGEGGDTQYF. The CDR3 bases are TGTGCCAGCAGCTTCTCCGGGGAAGGCGGAGATACGCAGTATTTT.

Only a few counts were recorded for this clone. The genes are TRBV30 and TRBJ1-2, with D possibly matching TRBD1 (6 bases). CDR1 is GTSNPN and CDR2 is SVGIG in the germline V gene (reference sequence). The germline V and J ends were trimmed by 3 bases and 4 bases, with 6 bases remaining between them. The CDR3 totals 11 residues. The CDR3 loop is CAWRDSYGYTF. The DNA of the CDR3 is TGTGCCTGGAGGGACAGCTATGGCTACACCTTC.

The rearrangement joins TRBV7-9 to TRBJ2-3, with a possible D match to TRBD2 (6 bases). Germline V CDR1 and CDR2: SEHNR, FQNEAQ (reference sequence). This CDR3 is built from 15 residues. V was cut by 1 base and J by 1 base, with 9 bases left in between. Here the CDR3 reads CASSLGGTGTDTQYF. The CDR3 nucleotides read TGTGCCAGCAGCTTAGGCGGGACGGGCACAGATACGCAGTATTTT.

The chain carries TRBV18 and TRBJ1-2, with a tentative D call TRBD1 (5 bases). V lost 2 bases to trimming and J lost 0 bases, with 7 bases between them. CDR3 length: 14 residues. Germline CDR1 is KGHSH and CDR2 is LQKENI. CDR3 in amino acids: CASSPTGANYGYTF. CDR3 nucleotide sequence: TGTGCCAGCTCACCAACAGGAGCTAACTATGGCTACACCTTC. Looking up the rest from reference TRBV18 and TRBJ1-2 gives the full variable domain: NAGVMQNPRHLVRRRGQEARLRCSPMKGHSHVYWYRQLPEEGLKFMVYLQKENIIDESGMPKERFSAEFPKEGPSILRIQQVVRGDSAAYFCASSPTGANYGYTFGSGTRLTVV.

This chain links TRBV27 with TRBJ2-7; 11 nucleotides match TRBD2. V trimming: 3 bases; J trimming: 7 bases; junction bases outside the gene matches: 8. Germline assignment: CDR1 MNHEY and CDR2 SMNVEV (reference sequence). The CDR3 loop spans 15 amino acids. CDR3 bases: TGTGCCAGCAGTTTGGAACTAGCGGGAGCGAATGAGCAGTACTTC. Amino acids: CASSLELAGANEQYF.

This clone appeared a single time. The V call is TRBV7-3, the J call TRBJ1-1; D unresolved. Trimming shortened V by 5 bases and J by 11 bases, and 24 bases separated the two germline ends. The CDR3 length is 15 residues. The germline gives CDR1 SGHTA, CDR2 FQGTGA. The DNA of the CDR3 is TGTGCCAGCAGCCCAGGAGGGTATCTGGCCGGGAACGCTTTCTTT. It yields the protein CASSPGGYLAGNAFF.

J is TRBJ2-7 and V is TRBV6-1; D possibly corresponds to TRBD2 (7 bases). V shed 3 bases and J shed 2 bases, with 14 bases lying between them. The length of the CDR3 is 15 residues. Germline lookup yields CDR1 MNHNS and CDR2 SASEGT. The CDR3 reads CASSDRGGLAYEQYF. Written as DNA, the CDR3 is TGTGCCAGCAGTGATAGGGGGGGGCTGGCCTACGAGCAGTACTTC.

The CDR3, as DNA: TGTGCCAGCAGCAACTTCGGGGGGACCACAGATACGCAGTATTTT. This gives the protein CASSNFGGTTDTQYF. J is TRBJ2-3 and V is TRBV21-1; the D call TRBD2 from the table was never checked on the DNA. TRBV21-1 is flagged as a pseudogene. This CDR3 is built from 15 residues.

This clone was counted a single time. The chain uses TRBV10-3 and TRBJ2-7, with D tentatively TRBD2 (6 bases). The germline gives CDR1 ENHRY, CDR2 SYGVKD. The CDR3 length is 14 residues. The V end was cut by 3 bases, the J end by 3 bases, with 12 bases between. The CDR3: CAISDSGQNYEQYF. DNA of the CDR3: TGTGCCATCAGTGACAGCGGGCAGAACTACGAGCAGTACTTC.

J is TRBJ1-4 and V is TRBV5-4; D gene ambiguous. Trimming left V 4 bases short and J 8 bases short, with 18 bases between. The CDR3 extends over 15 amino acids. The germline V gene encodes CDR1 SGHNT and CDR2 YYREEE (reference sequence). The CDR3 DNA sequence: TGTGCCAGCAGCCTTCGGGAACGGCGTTCGGAAAAACTGTTTTTT. Protein product: CASSLRERRSEKLFF.

CDR3 protein: CASSLGQVNGYTF. CDR3 nucleotide sequence: TGCGCCAGCAGCTTGGGACAGGTTAATGGCTACACCTTC. The gene calls are TRBV5-1 and TRBJ1-2; tentative D call: TRBD1 (6 bases). CDR1 is SGHRS, CDR2 YFSETQ, per germline. Trimming stripped 0 bases from V and 6 bases from J, with 9 bases between. The length of the CDR3 is 13 residues.

This clone was found once. The chain has TRBV5-1 and TRBJ1-2, with TRBD1 matching 8 bases. The V gene end was trimmed by 1 base and the J gene end by 3 bases; junction bases not matched to a gene: 2. Germline V lookup: CDR1 SGHRS, CDR2 YFSETQ. This CDR3 contains 14 residues. CDR3 sequence reads: CASSLSGGDYGYTF. CDR3 bases: TGCGCCAGCAGCTTGTCAGGGGGCGACTATGGCTACACCTTC.

The rearrangement joins TRBV28 to TRBJ1-1; D uncertain. The CDR3 length is 14 residues. Trimming took 3 bases from V and 1 from J, leaving 9 bases between them. Germline CDR1 reads MDHEN; CDR2 reads SYDVKM. The CDR3 here is CASSLARRNTEAFF. The CDR3 DNA sequence: TGTGCCAGCAGTTTGGCCAGAAGGAACACTGAAGCTTTCTTT.